Shown below are 6 T cell receptor beta chains from a single sample sequenced in a study of early T cells in non-severe SARS-CoV-2 infection. Each CDR3 protein is one row after TCRdb ran MiXCR on the 5' RACE reads. This sample yields 66,000 or so distinct CDR3 sequences, of which 13% are seen a single time; roughly 8.3% belongs to the top ten. Sample: whole blood. The receptors stem from an adult who was a healthcare worker with PCR-confirmed SARS-CoV-2 infection or an uninfected control (not recorded which).

A note on this clonotype: Possible read error: a much larger clone is one base away. This chain uses TRBV7-2 with TRBJ2-1, with 10 bases aligning to TRBD2. Germline assignment: CDR1 SGHTA and CDR2 FQGNSA. The length of the CDR3 is 19 residues. CDR3 in DNA: TGTGCCAGCAGCTTTACAGGGGGGGCTAGCGGGAGCTCCCACAATGAGCAGTTCTTC. This gives the protein CASSFTGGASGSSHNEQFF.

This rearrangement joins TRBV5-1 to TRBJ1-4; D may be TRBD1 (5 bases). V dropped 2 bases and J dropped 4 bases, with 18 bases sitting between them. Germline CDR1 and CDR2: SGHRS and YFSETQ. The CDR3 runs to 17 residues. DNA for the CDR3: TGCGCCAGCAGCTTCAGGCCCGTCGGGGGTAATAATGAAAAACTGTTTTTT. Its protein product is CASSFRPVGGNNEKLFF.

This clonotype has just a few counts. This chain links TRBV19 with TRBJ2-7; TRBD1 matches at 9 bases. The CDR3 sequence is 15 residues long. Germline V CDR1 and CDR2: LNHDA, SQIVND (reference sequence). The junction had 7 bases not matched to a gene; V was cut back by 5 bases and J by 2 bases. The CDR3 region has the DNA TGTGCCAGTAGTTCGGGACAGGGAAAAACCTACGAGCAGTACTTC. Translated, it gives CASSSGQGKTYEQYF.

The chain has TRBV7-3 and TRBJ2-1, with 8 bases identical to TRBD2. The germline V gene encodes CDR1 SGHTA and CDR2 FQGTGA. The CDR3 has 15 residues. Losses at the gene ends were 4 bases for V and 1 base for J; bases not matched to a gene: 3. In DNA, the CDR3 is TGTGCCAGCAGCTGGGGACTAGTGTCCTACAATGAGCAGTTCTTC. It is translated as CASSWGLVSYNEQFF.

This clonotype turned up a few times. The J gene is TRBJ2-5, the V gene TRBV5-5, with TRBD2 matching 12 bases. Germline CDR1 SGHKS, CDR2 YYEKEE (reference sequence). The V and J ends lost 4 bases and 2 bases, in that order; junction bases with no gene match: 6. The CDR3 totals 16 residues. CDR3 nucleotides: TGTGCCAGCAGCGAACTAGGACTAGCGGGACAAGAGACCCAGTACTTC. Its protein product is CASSELGLAGQETQYF. Complete variable domain (other parts from reference TRBV5-5 and TRBJ2-5): DAGVTQSPTHLIKTRGQQVTLRCSPISGHKSVSWYQQVLGQGPQFIFQYYEKEERGRGNFPDRFSARQFPNYSSELNVNALLLGDSALYLCASSELGLAGQETQYFGPGTRLLVL.

CDR3 in amino acids: CASSMTGGDEQFF. The CDR3 bases are TGTGCCAGTAGTATGACAGGGGGCGATGAGCAGTTCTTC. The chain employs TRBV19 and TRBJ2-1; TRBD1 aligns across 10 bases. The CDR3 covers 13 residues. V dropped 3 bases and J dropped 8; count of bases not matched to a gene: 1. From germline, CDR1 is LNHDA and CDR2 SQIVND (reference sequence).